This TCR beta chain was identified in a study of cytomegalovirus exposure and HLA in healthy donors. Study-wide points: Earlier analysis looked at TCR beta V segments, and most were productive about 90% or about 30% of the time. Highest at DRB1 and lowest at HLA-C, TCR association rates differed among HLA loci in a later analysis. Researchers reportedly found TCR beta sequences accurately predicted most subjects' HLA-A and HLA-B alleles.

PCR was performed using 60 Vbeta and 13 Jbeta primers. Produced via immunoSEQ multiplex PCR; TCRdb's table is partial and in-frame only. The sample records 170,000 or so clones, about three quarters being singletons. The CDR3 runs 14 residues. CDR1 and CDR2 from the germline V gene are LNHDA and SQIVND (reference sequence). After removal of 3 bases from V and 7 bases from J, the junction contained 3 bases not matched to a gene. This clone was seen a few times. Its antigen is not identified. The sample was PBMCs. The source of this sequence is a man aged 35-49 years in good health and CMV-seronegative. The chain joins TRBV19 to TRBJ1-5; 10 nucleotides agree with TRBD1. This chain's CDR3 is CASSIRQGAQPQHF. The CDR3 DNA follows: TGTGCCAGTAGTATTAGACAGGGGGCACAGCCCCAGCATTTT.